This T cell receptor beta chain is from a study of siplizumab effects on memory and regulatory T cells. Libraries were prepared by immunoSEQ multiplex PCR; TCRdb keeps only in-frame clonotypes and omits some of them. There are roughly 120,000 clones in the sample; around 94% occur only once, and around 1.7% lies in the top ten. Remarks on this clone: As yet, its antigen is unknown. The identical CDR3 is also encoded by other nucleotide sequences in the sample.

General study results and limits: A significant reduction in alloreactive sequences traceable to unstimulated CD4+ memory cells was produced by siplizumab. It seemed that naive T cells were more diverse than memory cells and were major contributors to the alloresponse. Proliferating CD4+ or CD8+ clones, roughly 75-96% of them, lacked an assignable naive or memory phenotype. Sequences below about 10^-5 frequency were poorly captured. As a result, only a minor fraction of alloreactive clones mapped to unstimulated subsets.

Germline trimming cut 4 bases from V and 0 bases from J; bases unmatched to any gene: 3. This CDR3 has 16 residues. The germline V gene has CDR1 MGHRA and CDR2 YSYEKL. This receptor was obtained from a human donor in good health. Source material: non-Treg CD4+ T cells sorted from blood. The gene calls are TRBV4-1 and TRBJ2-3, with TRBD2 matching over 11 bases. The CDR3 bases are TGCGCCAGCAGCCCCTTAGCGGGGGGGAGCACAGATACGCAGTATTTT. Translated, it gives CASSPLAGGSTDTQYF.